The following is a T cell receptor (beta chain) sequence with its context. The target antigen is unknown. Separate from the approximately 720-subject first cohort was the approximately 130-subject validation cohort, to which the donors belonged. Sequencing was performed with immunoSEQ multiplex PCR; in TCRdb, only in-frame clones are kept and a portion is missing. This repertoire shows 150,000 to 200,000 clones, 85% to 90% found once; its top ten account for 9% to 12%. This sample was included in a study of cytomegalovirus exposure and HLA in healthy donors. Whole-study findings and limits: That first-cohort TCR clusters tended to co-occur in the roughly 110 validation repertoires was found in a later analysis. Reportedly, diagnosis of cytomegalovirus status by the classifier showed high specificity and sensitivity.

This TCR was sampled from a woman aged 18-29 years in good health and CMV-seropositive. The sequenced material came from PBMCs.

The CDR3 loop reads CASSPRTTFRTEAFF. The DNA for the CDR3 is TGTGCCAGCTCACCCCGAACTACTTTCCGCACTGAAGCTTTCTTT. The gene calls are TRBV18 and TRBJ1-1; D is unresolved. CDR1 KGHSH and CDR2 LQKENI come from the germline V gene. The CDR3 is 15 residues long. V was pared by 3 bases and J by 4 bases, with 15 bases between. The full variable domain, in which reference TRBV18 and TRBJ1-1 provide the parts outside the CDR3, is NAGVMQNPRHLVRRRGQEARLRCSPMKGHSHVYWYRQLPEEGLKFMVYLQKENIIDESGMPKERFSAEFPKEGPSILRIQQVVRGDSAAYFCASSPRTTFRTEAFFGQGTRLTVV.